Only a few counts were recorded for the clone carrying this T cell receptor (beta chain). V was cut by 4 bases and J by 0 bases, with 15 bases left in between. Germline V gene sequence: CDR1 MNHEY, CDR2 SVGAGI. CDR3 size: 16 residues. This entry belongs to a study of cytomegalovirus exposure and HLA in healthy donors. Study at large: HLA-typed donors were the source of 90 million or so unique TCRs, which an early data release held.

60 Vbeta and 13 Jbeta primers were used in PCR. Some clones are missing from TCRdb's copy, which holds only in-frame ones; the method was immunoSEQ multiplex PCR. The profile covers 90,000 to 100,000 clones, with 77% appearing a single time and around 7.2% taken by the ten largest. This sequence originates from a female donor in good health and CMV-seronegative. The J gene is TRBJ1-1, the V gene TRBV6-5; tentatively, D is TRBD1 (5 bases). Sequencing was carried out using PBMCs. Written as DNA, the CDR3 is TGTGCCAGCAGTTTTCAGGGAGGCCTGATGAACACTGAAGCTTTCTTT. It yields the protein CASSFQGGLMNTEAFF.